Below, one T cell receptor beta chain is given with its context. This entry belongs to a study of blood T cell repertoires in COVID-19. About the research overall: PBMCs, B-cell-depleted T cells, or T cells provided the cDNA or gDNA that made up the material.

TCRdb keeps only in-frame clones here, not all; method: immunoSEQ multiplex PCR. The data show 200,000 to 250,000 clones, 80% to 85% seen once. V gave up 6 bases and J gave up 2 bases, with 11 bases separating them. This CDR3 region has 13 residues. Germline assignment: CDR1 SGHTA and CDR2 FQGNSA. The V and J genes are TRBV7-2 and TRBJ2-7; no firm D call. This TCR came from a woman in her forties or fifties with acute COVID-19. Sequenced: PBMCs or T cells enriched from blood (not recorded which). The DNA for the CDR3 is TGTGCCAGCAGTGGCGGCACTCCCTACGAGCAGTACTTC. This sequence encodes CASSGGTPYEQYF.